This T cell receptor beta chain was observed in a study of T cell responses to AZD1222 COVID-19 vaccine. TCRdb's copy holds only in-frame clones and misses some; the assay was immunoSEQ multiplex PCR. The sample has 140,000 to 150,000 clones; roughly 92% are singletons. The V gene end was trimmed by 8 bases and the J gene end by 3 bases; junction bases not matched to a gene: 6. Germline CDR1 reads LNHDA; CDR2 reads SQIVND (reference sequence). The CDR3 spans 13 residues. The sequencing here drew on peripheral blood, taken on day 0 of AZD1222 vaccination. V gene TRBV19 combines with J gene TRBJ2-7; 8 nucleotides match TRBD1. This clonotype originated in an adult in good health. In DNA, the CDR3 is TGTGCCAGTTTTCACAGGGGGTGCTACGAGCAGTACTTC. Translating gives CASFHRGCYEQYF.